This T cell receptor beta chain was identified during a study of identical twins. Study-level findings and limits: A lower insertion count was a feature of abundant cord blood beta clonotypes, with no such feature in memory repertoires.

This clonotype was recorded a few times. Its target is unknown. V shed 2 bases and J shed 0 bases, with 11 bases lying between them. Germline V gene data show CDR1 as SGHVS and CDR2 as FNYEAQ. The CDR3 loop spans 15 amino acids. TCRdb re-called the 5' RACE reads through MiXCR, storing one row per CDR3 protein. The sample yields approximately 240,000 distinct CDR3 sequences, about 14% seen once. Sequenced: memory (CD45RO+) T cells sorted from blood. The rearrangement joins TRBV7-6 to TRBJ2-7; no definite D call. The clonotype was recovered from a woman aged 18-29 years in good health. CDR3 in amino acids: CASSLNTYSSYEQYF. The CDR3 DNA reads as TGTGCCAGCAGCTTAAACACCTATAGCTCCTACGAGCAGTACTTC.